The table lists the clone carrying this T cell receptor beta chain with a few counts. As yet, its antigen is unknown. The sample belongs to a study of T cell repertoires in cytomegalovirus infection. Study as a whole: As its CMV epitopes, the study selected recently identified HLA-C-restricted and well-studied HLA-B-restricted targets. It was the public TCR beta signatures that indicated both CMV infection and matching HLA type.

Study findings and constraints: Cumulative public TCR beta family frequency identified carriers of CMV plus the relevant HLA.

Via MiXCR, TCRdb re-called the reads, giving one row per CDR3 protein. The sample has some 800,000 distinct CDR3 sequences, about 31% seen once. This CDR3 has 15 amino acids. V dropped 5 bases and J dropped 9 bases, with 20 bases sitting between them. This chain uses TRBV12-3 or TRBV12-4 with TRBJ2-1, with D possibly called TRBD1 or TRBD2 (5 bases each). The input for sequencing was cultured CD8+ T cells from PBMCs, taken from culture after CMV antigen stimulation. The TCR originated in a human donor in good health (CMV status not recorded). Some clones in this sample may be carry-over from other donors' samples. CDR3 region: CASSGGSLHLGEQFF. The CDR3 nucleotides are TGTGCCAGCAGTGGGGGATCTCTCCATTTGGGTGAGCAGTTCTTC.